This TCR beta chain was sequenced in a study of blood T cell repertoires in COVID-19. Overall study: Spain, Italy and the United States supplied samples that represented acute and convalescent COVID-19. Nucleic acid was either cDNA or gDNA, and it came from T cells, B-cell-depleted T cells, or PBMCs.

Germline V gene lookup returns CDR1 LGHNA and CDR2 YNFKEQ. The CDR3 runs 15 residues. The germline V and J ends were trimmed by 1 base and 2 bases, with 12 bases remaining between them. In the authors' methods: Quantification of nucleated cells was approximated via reference gene primer amplification. This table comes from immunoSEQ multiplex PCR, and its TCRdb copy is limited to in-frame clones, with some not included. From that table come the V and J calls and clone size; the DNA was used to work out D and trimming. The sample has approximately 190,000 clones, 85% to 90% seen once; the top ten hold under 30%.

The chain couples TRBV4-2 to TRBJ2-7; a possible D gene is TRBD1 (6 bases). The receptor was isolated from a woman aged 35 to 49 in a cohort exposed to, infected with or recovered from COVID-19 (not recorded which). Sequencing was performed on PBMCs or T cells enriched from blood (not recorded which). CDR3: CASSQGADRAYEQYF. The CDR3 region has the DNA TGTGCCAGCAGCCAAGGGGCGGACAGAGCCTACGAGCAGTACTTC.